The 22 T cell receptor beta chains below come from one sample, sequenced in a study of T cell changes during pregnancy in multiple sclerosis. Assay: immunoSEQ multiplex PCR; the TCRdb copy retains only in-frame clones and omits some. The table includes 65,000 to 70,000 clones, 85% to 95% detected once. This sample comprised peripheral blood, obtained in the third trimester of pregnancy. Receptors were obtained from a female donor in good health, enrolled as a control in a pregnancy study.

The chain is built from TRBV4-1 and TRBJ2-5; weak D call: TRBD2 (6 bases). The germline V and J ends were trimmed by 4 bases and 2 bases, with 20 bases remaining between them. This CDR3 region has 17 residues. Germline V lookup: CDR1 MGHRA, CDR2 YSYEKL. The CDR3 loop is CASSPLSILRGQETQYF. CDR3 DNA: TGCGCCAGCAGCCCCTTATCAATATTACGGGGGCAAGAGACCCAGTACTTC.

V and J are TRBV19 and TRBJ2-5; TRBD2 matches 8 bases. Germline assignment: CDR1 LNHDA and CDR2 SQIVND (reference sequence). The length of the CDR3 is 15 residues. J gave up 7 bases and V 3 bases, and 10 bases lay outside the gene matches. The CDR3: CASSMGGLVLGTQYF. DNA of the CDR3: TGTGCCAGTAGTATGGGGGGACTAGTATTGGGGACCCAGTACTTC.

The table lists this clone with a count of one. The chain is built from TRBV5-4 and TRBJ2-1; 10 nucleotides agree with TRBD2. Germline V CDR1 and CDR2: SGHNT, YYREEE (reference sequence). V lost 3 bases to trimming and J lost 6 bases; unmatched junction nucleotides: 9. This CDR3 comprises 16 residues. The CDR3 DNA is TGTGCCAGCAGCTCCAACAGCGGGAGGGTTAGCAATGAGCAGTTCTTC. Residues: CASSSNSGRVSNEQFF.

The genes are TRBV28 and TRBJ1-1; D remains unclear. The CDR3 runs 12 residues. V lost 4 bases to trimming and J lost 4 bases, with 7 bases between them. The germline V gene has CDR1 MDHEN and CDR2 SYDVKM. CDR3 DNA: TGTGCCAGCAGTTCGGGTCGCACTGAAGCTTTCTTT. This gives the protein CASSSGRTEAFF.

This chain joins TRBV30 and TRBJ1-2; D is unresolved. CDR1 is GTSNPN and CDR2 is SVGIG in the germline V gene (reference sequence). The CDR3 is made up of 11 amino acids. With 0 bases removed from V and 10 bases from J, the gap between germline ends came to 9 bases. CDR3 residues: CAWSVHRDYTF. CDR3 sequence (DNA): TGTGCCTGGAGTGTACACCGGGACTACACCTTC. Full variable domain (remainder filled in from reference TRBV30 and TRBJ1-2): SQTIHQWPATLVQPVGSPLSLECTVEGTSNPNLYWYRQAAGRGLQLLFYSVGIGQISSEVPQNLSASRPQDRQFILSSKKLLLSDSGFYLCAWSVHRDYTFGSGTRLTVV.

The V call is TRBV5-1, the J call TRBJ2-7, with TRBD1 matching 8 bases. V dropped 3 bases and J dropped 2; count of bases not matched to a gene: 7. The CDR3 spans 15 residues. The germline V gene encodes CDR1 SGHRS and CDR2 YFSETQ. For the CDR3, the DNA is TGCGCCAGCAGCTCGGGACAGGCCATAACCTACGAGCAGTACTTC. Amino acid sequence: CASSSGQAITYEQYF.

Only a few counts were recorded for this clone. The chain uses TRBV11-3 and TRBJ2-1; TRBD2 aligns across 7 bases. This CDR3 has 13 residues. CDR1 and CDR2 from the germline V gene are SGHNT and YENEEA. The ends lost 4 bases at V and 8 bases at J; junction bases unmatched: 5. The CDR3 here is CASSSWGGDEQFF. The CDR3 region has the DNA TGTGCCAGCAGCTCGTGGGGAGGGGATGAGCAGTTCTTC.

This chain joins TRBV4-2 and TRBJ2-7; 7 bases are shared with TRBD2. J gave up 2 bases and V 5 bases, and 18 bases lay outside the gene matches. Germline V gene sequence: CDR1 LGHNA, CDR2 YNFKEQ. The CDR3 length is 18 residues. CDR3 in amino acids: CASSGGPTAGAVTYEQYF. The CDR3 DNA reads as TGTGCCAGCAGCGGGGGTCCCACGGCGGGAGCCGTAACCTACGAGCAGTACTTC.

J is TRBJ2-5 and V is TRBV29-1; 9 nucleotides line up with TRBD1. The J call may be faulty, since TRBJ2-7 better matches the DNA end. Germline CDR1 reads SQVTM; CDR2 reads ANQGSEA. CDR3 size: 13 residues. The CDR3 here is CSVVQGAGYEQYF. The CDR3, as DNA: TGCAGCGTTGTACAGGGGGCGGGATACGAGCAGTACTTC.

This sequence joins TRBV7-2 and TRBJ2-3; D perhaps matches TRBD2 (6 bases). The V gene's germline CDR1 is SGHTA and CDR2 FQGNSA. The CDR3 spans 15 residues. The V and J ends lost 0 bases and 0 bases respectively, with 7 bases between them. The CDR3 reads CASSLASGSTDTQYF. Written as DNA, the CDR3 is TGTGCCAGCAGCTTAGCTAGCGGAAGCACAGATACGCAGTATTTT. Together with reference TRBV7-2 and TRBJ2-3, the CDR3 gives the full variable domain: GAGVSQSPSNKVTEKGKDVELRCDPISGHTALYWYRQSLGQGLEFLIYFQGNSAPDKSGLPSDRFSAERTGGSVSTLTIQRTQQEDSAVYLCASSLASGSTDTQYFGPGTRLTVL.

This clone was seen a few times. This chain connects TRBV7-2 to TRBJ2-1, with 12 bases identical to TRBD2. The CDR3 contains 17 residues. Germline V lookup: CDR1 SGHTA, CDR2 FQGNSA. Losses at the gene ends were 0 bases for V and 6 bases for J; bases not matched to a gene: 6. The CDR3 loop is CASSLASSGRVGNEQFF. The CDR3 DNA reads as TGTGCCAGCAGCTTAGCTTCTAGCGGGAGGGTGGGCAATGAGCAGTTCTTC. Full variable domain (missing parts from reference TRBV7-2 and TRBJ2-1): GAGVSQSPSNKVTEKGKDVELRCDPISGHTALYWYRQSLGQGLEFLIYFQGNSAPDKSGLPSDRFSAERTGGSVSTLTIQRTQQEDSAVYLCASSLASSGRVGNEQFFGPGTRLTVL.

CDR3 nucleotide sequence: TGTGCCAGTAGCCGGGACTGGCCCTACGAGCAGTACTTC. It encodes CASSRDWPYEQYF. The chain couples TRBV19 to TRBJ2-7, with D perhaps TRBD2 (6 bases). The CDR3 covers 13 residues. CDR1 is LNHDA, CDR2 SQIVND, per germline (reference sequence). Trimming shortened V by 6 bases and J by 2 bases, and 11 bases separated the two germline ends.

The V and J genes are TRBV11-3 and TRBJ1-1; 7 bases line up with TRBD1. This CDR3 contains 14 residues. The V gene end was trimmed by 5 bases and the J gene end by 7 bases; junction bases not matched to a gene: 10. Per the germline V gene, CDR1 is SGHNT and CDR2 is YENEEA. CDR3 sequence: CASSPGTAGGEAFF. CDR3 in DNA: TGTGCCAGCAGCCCCGGGACAGCGGGAGGTGAAGCTTTCTTT. Drawing the rest from reference TRBV11-3 and TRBJ1-1, the complete variable domain is EAGVVQSPRYKIIEKKQPVAFWCNPISGHNTLYWYLQNLGQGPELLIRYENEEAVDDSQLPKDRFSAERLKGVDSTLKIQPAELGDSAVYLCASSPGTAGGEAFFGQGTRLTVV.

DNA of the CDR3: TGTGCCAGCAGCCCAGGGGGGACAGCCCCGTCAAAGCCCCAGCATTTT. Translated: CASSPGGTAPSKPQHF. The V call is TRBV28, the J call TRBJ1-5, with 7 bases fitting TRBD1. V shed 6 bases and J 8 bases; nucleotides not matched to a gene: 16. The germline V gene has CDR1 MDHEN and CDR2 SYDVKM. The CDR3 length is 16 residues.

The chain joins TRBV2 to TRBJ2-7; 12 bases are shared with TRBD1. V lost 8 bases and J lost 3; bases outside the gene matches: 11. CDR1 is SNHLY and CDR2 is FYNNEI in the germline V gene. The CDR3 length is 16 residues. CDR3 protein: CASGGTGGYRDYEQYF. CDR3 DNA: TGTGCCAGCGGGGGGACAGGGGGCTACAGAGACTACGAGCAGTACTTC.

The genes are TRBV4-1 and TRBJ1-2, with 9 bases aligning to TRBD1. Germline CDR1 and CDR2: MGHRA and YSYEKL. This CDR3 comprises 16 residues. Germline trimming cut 0 bases from V and 4 bases from J; bases unmatched to any gene: 6. The CDR3 coding sequence is TGCGCCAGCAGCCAAGACGCCGGGACAGGGACCTATGGCTACACCTTC. It yields the protein CASSQDAGTGTYGYTF.

Comment on this clone: Other DNA sequences in this sample translate to the same CDR3. This rearrangement joins TRBV19 to TRBJ2-3; D ambiguous. The length of the CDR3 is 12 residues. Trimming removed 2 bases at V and 5 bases at J, with 5 bases between. Per germline, CDR1 LNHDA and CDR2 SQIVND (reference sequence). CDR3 residues: CASSISGDTQYF. The CDR3 nucleotides are TGTGCCAGTAGTATATCCGGAGATACGCAGTATTTT.

This sequence joins TRBV7-9 and TRBJ2-7; TRBD2 aligns across 8 bases. V dropped 4 bases and J dropped 4; count of bases not matched to a gene: 6. Germline V CDR1 and CDR2: SEHNR, FQNEAQ (reference sequence). This CDR3 has 14 residues. The CDR3 coding sequence is TGTGCCAGCAGCTATCGCGGGGGGTTGTACGAGCAGTACTTC. Translated: CASSYRGGLYEQYF.

J is TRBJ1-2 and V is TRBV18; D gene uncertain. CDR3 length: 13 residues. V was cut by 2 bases and J by 6 bases, with 10 bases left in between. Per germline, CDR1 KGHSH and CDR2 LQKENI. CDR3 nucleotides: TGTGCCAGCTCACCAACCCAGGAACATGGCTACACCTTC. Its translation is CASSPTQEHGYTF.

The chain uses TRBV4-1 and TRBJ2-7, with 10 bases aligning to TRBD1. Trimming took 0 bases from V and 2 from J; bases not matched to a gene: 1. The CDR3 runs 15 residues. Germline V lookup: CDR1 MGHRA, CDR2 YSYEKL. The CDR3 here is CASSQDGTGAYEQYF. CDR3 DNA: TGCGCCAGCAGCCAAGACGGGACAGGGGCCTACGAGCAGTACTTC.

A note on this clone: A read error may produce the germline difference seen at one junction end. J is TRBJ2-5 and V is TRBV7-7; 7 nucleotides agree with TRBD1. There are 15 residues in the CDR3. Germline V lookup: CDR1 SSHAT, CDR2 FNYEAQ (reference sequence). DNA of the CDR3: TGTGCTAGCAGCTTAGCCAACAGGGGTGGAGAGACCCAGTACTTC. Translated: CASSLANRGGETQYF.

The chain employs TRBV5-8 and TRBJ1-1; no firm D call. The CDR3 runs 13 residues. From germline, CDR1 is SGHTS and CDR2 YDEGEE. The V gene lost 5 bases and the J gene lost 6 bases, with 14 bases spanning the gap. The CDR3 loop is CASSSHVRAEAFF. The CDR3 DNA reads as TGTGCCAGCAGTTCCCACGTTCGGGCTGAAGCTTTCTTT.